Below are 23 T cell receptor beta chains sequenced from a single sample in a study of blood T cells in healthy people across ages. A sample-barcoded 5' primer and a J-beta primer mix were used in a second PCR of roughly 6 to 11 cycles. Each CDR3 protein is one row after TCRdb ran MiXCR on the 5' RACE reads. The sample carries hundreds of thousands of distinct CDR3 sequences, 45% to 65% recorded once. The sequencing sample was made of blood. Source of these receptors: a man between 60 and 75 years old in good health.

This rearrangement joins TRBV12-3 or TRBV12-4 to TRBJ2-3; 8 positions match TRBD2. J gave up 5 bases and V 2 bases, and 9 bases lay outside the gene matches. The length of the CDR3 is 16 residues. This chain's CDR3 is CASSLRPTSAGDTQYF. The CDR3 DNA reads as TGTGCCAGCAGTTTAAGGCCGACTAGCGCTGGAGATACGCAGTATTTT.

This clonotype came up a few times. The chain uses TRBV3-1 and TRBJ2-1, with D hard to call. This CDR3 spans 14 amino acids. The V end lost 4 bases, the J end lost 4 bases, and 11 bases lay between the germline ends. CDR1 and CDR2 (germline): LGHDT, YNNKEL (reference sequence). The CDR3 spells CASSPRMQYNEQFF. For the CDR3, the DNA is TGTGCCAGCAGCCCTCGGATGCAATACAATGAGCAGTTCTTC.

This clonotype occurred many times. The chain is built from TRBV29-1 and TRBJ2-7; D is perhaps TRBD2 (5 bases). CDR1 and CDR2 from the germline V gene are SQVTM and ANQGSEA. The CDR3 extends over 11 amino acids. Trimming cost V 4 bases and J 1 base, with 5 bases left between them. The chain's CDR3 is CSVAGSYEQYF. The CDR3 DNA sequence: TGCAGCGTTGCGGGGTCCTACGAGCAGTACTTC.

V and J are TRBV7-9 and TRBJ2-5; D is perhaps TRBD2 (6 bases). Per germline, CDR1 SEHNR and CDR2 FQNEAQ (reference sequence). The CDR3 runs 19 residues. V lost 3 bases and J lost 0, with 23 bases in between. CDR3 amino acids: CASSFFGPTGDLYQETQYF. CDR3 in DNA: TGTGCCAGCAGCTTCTTTGGGCCAACCGGGGACTTGTACCAAGAGACCCAGTACTTC.

This clonotype was counted only a few times. The rearrangement joins TRBV12-3 or TRBV12-4 to TRBJ1-5, with no clear D. The ends were cut back, 6 bases at V and 4 bases at J, with 10 bases in the middle. The CDR3 runs to 13 residues. The CDR3 sequence: CASSLSGNQPQHF. For the CDR3, the DNA is TGTGCCAGCAGCCTAAGTGGAAATCAGCCCCAGCATTTT.

This sequence joins TRBV18 and TRBJ1-4; D is uncertain. Trimming pared 3 bases from V and 4 bases from J, leaving 21 bases between. Germline CDR1 reads KGHSH; CDR2 reads LQKENI. The length of the CDR3 is 18 residues. DNA of the CDR3: TGTGCCAGCTCACCGAACGAGGCCACCAAACACTTTAATGAAAAACTGTTTTTT. It yields the protein CASSPNEATKHFNEKLFF.

This clonotype came up a few times. The chain carries TRBV6-2 or TRBV6-3 and TRBJ2-1, with TRBD2 as a possible D gene (6 bases). Germline CDR1 and CDR2: MNHEY and SVGEGT. The ends were cut back, 0 bases at V and 10 bases at J, with 13 bases in the middle. There are 14 residues in the CDR3. The CDR3 sequence: CASSYSTSFREQFF. CDR3 DNA sequence: TGTGCCAGCAGTTACTCGACTAGTTTTCGGGAGCAGTTCTTC.

This chain links TRBV7-3 with TRBJ2-7; perhaps TRBD2 as D (6 bases). The CDR3 has 14 amino acids. Trimming stripped 6 bases from V and 3 bases from J, with 15 bases between. Germline V gene sequence: CDR1 SGHTA, CDR2 FQGTGA. The DNA for the CDR3 is TGTGCCAGCAGTCTGGGCCTCGGGGGCTACGAGCAGTACTTC. It yields the protein CASSLGLGGYEQYF.

A single count supports this clonotype. The V gene is TRBV7-2, the J gene TRBJ2-2; 10 bases line up with TRBD1. The V and J ends lost 7 bases and 7 bases, in that order; junction bases with no gene match: 12. CDR3 size: 16 residues. Per the germline V gene, CDR1 is SGHTA and CDR2 is FQGNSA. CDR3 in DNA: TGTGCCAGCAAGAGGGGGACAGGGGAAAAAGGCGGGGAGCTGTTTTTT. Amino acids: CASKRGTGEKGGELFF.

The chain uses TRBV10-3 and TRBJ2-5; D gene unclear. The closer fit of TRBJ2-7 to the DNA end suggests the J call may be wrong. The V gene's germline CDR1 is ENHRY and CDR2 SYGVKD. This CDR3 has 13 residues. The CDR3 bases are TGTGCCATCAGTGAGCCCAATTATCGCGAGCAGTACTTC. Translation gives CAISEPNYREQYF.

The chain uses TRBV18 and TRBJ2-7; D possibly matches TRBD1 or TRBD2 (5 bases each). This CDR3 is built from 16 residues. Trimming took off 3 bases at V and 3 bases at J, with 18 bases between the two ends. The germline CDR1 and CDR2 sequences are KGHSH and LQKENI. The CDR3 here is CASSPIPGKGVYEQYF. CDR3 coding DNA: TGTGCCAGCTCACCTATACCGGGGAAAGGGGTCTACGAGCAGTACTTC.

This clonotype was picked up one time. The J gene is TRBJ2-4, the V gene TRBV25-1, with D unclear. The CDR3 consists of 11 residues. CDR1 is MGHDK and CDR2 is SYGVNS in the germline V gene. The V and J ends lost 4 bases and 15 bases respectively, with 13 bases between them. DNA for the CDR3: TGTGCCAGCAGTGTAACGGACGGCTGGTACTTC. Translated, it gives CASSVTDGWYF.

A single count supports this clonotype. The chain carries TRBV6-1 and TRBJ2-1; 9 bases fit TRBD2. The germline V gene encodes CDR1 MNHNS and CDR2 SASEGT. CDR3 length: 16 amino acids. V lost 7 bases to trimming and J lost 8 bases; unmatched junction nucleotides: 15. The CDR3, as DNA: TGTGCCAGCACCAAAGGAGGCGGGGGGGCGATGGATGAGCAGTTCTTC. Protein product: CASTKGGGGAMDEQFF.

The rearrangement joins TRBV20-1 to TRBJ1-1; tentative D call: TRBD1 (6 bases). Germline V CDR1 and CDR2: DFQATT, SNEGSKA (reference sequence). The CDR3 loop spans 15 amino acids. Trimming left V 3 bases short and J 5 bases short, with 19 bases between. CDR3 nucleotides: TGCAGTGCTAGCCCCTCGGGGGGGCGTCGGACTGAAGCTTTCTTT. Protein sequence: CSASPSGGRRTEAFF.

The V call is TRBV6-5, the J call TRBJ2-7; 7 nucleotides align to TRBD1. The CDR3 spans 18 residues. Germline V CDR1 and CDR2: MNHEY, SVGAGI. V gave up 2 bases and J gave up 3 bases; unmatched junction bases: 16. The CDR3 reads CASSYKAITGAMFYEQYF. The CDR3 DNA reads TGTGCCAGCAGTTACAAGGCTATAACAGGGGCAATGTTCTACGAGCAGTACTTC.

To note about this clonotype: Just one base apart from a much larger clone, this may be a read error. This rearrangement joins TRBV29-1 to TRBJ1-2; no reliable D call. Trimming removed 8 bases at V and 4 bases at J, with 11 bases between. Germline CDR1 and CDR2: SQVTM and ANQGSEA. This CDR3 comprises 11 residues. The CDR3 reads CSIRTIYGYTF. CDR3 sequence (DNA): TGCAGCATTCGGACCATCTATGGCTACACCTTC.

The CDR3: CASSQVVSYNEQFF. The CDR3 nucleotides are TGTGCCAGCAGCCAAGTAGTGTCCTACAATGAGCAGTTCTTC. J is TRBJ2-1 and V is TRBV3-1; D not resolved. Looked up from germline, CDR1 is LGHDT and CDR2 is YNNKEL (reference sequence). With 1 base removed from V and 1 base from J, the gap between germline ends came to 5 bases. The CDR3 runs 14 residues.

This clonotype occurred a few times. The chain employs TRBV6-5 and TRBJ2-3, with D uncertain. CDR3 length: 14 residues. Trimming took off 6 bases at V and 2 bases at J, with 12 bases between the two ends. The germline gives CDR1 MNHEY, CDR2 SVGAGI. This CDR3 reads CASRPQAYTDTQYF. The CDR3 coding sequence is TGTGCCAGCAGGCCTCAGGCCTACACAGATACGCAGTATTTT.

The chain carries TRBV7-8 and TRBJ1-4, with a tentative D call TRBD1 (5 bases). The germline V and J ends were trimmed by 4 bases and 8 bases, with 11 bases remaining between them. Germline V gene lookup returns CDR1 SGHVS and CDR2 FQNEAQ. This CDR3 is built from 13 residues. The CDR3 protein is CASSSGPGEKLFF. The CDR3, as DNA: TGTGCCAGCAGCTCGGGGCCCGGAGAAAAACTGTTTTTT.

As for this clonotype: A much larger clone is a single base away; this may be a read error. The V and J genes are TRBV28 and TRBJ2-5, with 8 bases lining up with TRBD2. The germline gives CDR1 MDHEN, CDR2 SYDVKM. The CDR3 is made up of 14 amino acids. The CDR3 DNA sequence: TGTGCCAGCAGTCCCCCGGGAGGGGGTAAGACCCAGTGCTTC. As protein: CASSPPGGGKTQCF.

The table lists this clonotype with a few counts. The rearrangement joins TRBV18 to TRBJ1-1; D not resolved. The CDR3 consists of 12 residues. Trimming took off 3 bases at V and 0 bases at J, with 2 bases between the two ends. Looked up from germline, CDR1 is KGHSH and CDR2 is LQKENI. The CDR3 sequence: CASSPLNTEAFF. For the CDR3, the DNA is TGTGCCAGCTCACCCTTGAACACTGAAGCTTTCTTT.

Concerning this clonotype: An end of the junction differs from the germline gene, which may be a read error. The chain is built from TRBV3-1 and TRBJ1-2, with 7 bases identical to TRBD1. This CDR3 has 15 residues. Germline CDR1 and CDR2: LGHDT and YNNKEL (reference sequence). CDR3 DNA sequence: TGTGCCAGCAGTCAATCTTCGACAGGGAACTATGGCTGCACCTTC. Translated, it gives CASSQSSTGNYGCTF.

This chain links TRBV20-1 with TRBJ2-2; D perhaps matches TRBD1 (5 bases). Germline V CDR1 and CDR2: DFQATT, SNEGSKA (reference sequence). The CDR3 has 14 residues. Trimming shortened V by 1 base and J by 0 bases, and 6 bases separated the two germline ends. The CDR3 loop reads CSARGQSNTGELFF. The CDR3 DNA sequence: TGCAGTGCTAGAGGACAGTCGAACACCGGGGAGCTGTTTTTT.